This TCR beta chain was captured by sequencing in a study of memory CD4+ T cells and cytomegalovirus serostatus. Regarding the study as a whole: About two fifths of the roughly 150 known CMV-associated TCRbeta sequences appeared in CD4+ memory.

The sort gate was single viable CD3+CD4+CD8-CD45RO+ cells for memory CD4+ T cells. Per the germline V gene, CDR1 is SGHNT and CDR2 is YYREEE (reference sequence). V lost 4 bases and J lost 4, with 15 bases in between. The CDR3 runs 14 residues. TCRdb's copy holds only in-frame clones and misses some; the assay was immunoSEQ multiplex PCR. Of tens of thousands of clones in the sample, about 73% were seen once. On this clone itself: Its antigen is not known.

The rearrangement uses TRBV5-4 and TRBJ2-7, with D perhaps TRBD2 (6 bases). The source of this sequence is an adult in good health and CMV-seronegative. The sequenced sample consisted of memory CD4+ T cells from blood. CDR3 sequence reads: CASSPAGSGYEQYF. CDR3 bases: TGTGCCAGCAGCCCTGCGGGGTCGGGGTACGAGCAGTACTTC.